The following is a TCR beta chain sequence with its context. This sample is drawn from a study of blood T cell repertoires in COVID-19. Study details: Donors in the United States, Italy and Spain gave samples during acute or convalescent COVID-19. Sources were T cells, B-cell-depleted T cells, or PBMCs; the material itself was cDNA or gDNA.

How the authors handled the data: The authors estimated nucleated cell counts from reference gene primer amplification. The data were produced by immunoSEQ multiplex PCR, yet TCRdb's version contains in-frame clones alone and is incomplete. D and trimming come from the DNA, and the V and J calls and clone size come from that table. The data hold about 45,000 clones, with 92% observed a single time. Germline values: CDR1 SGHRS, CDR2 YFSETQ. Trimming cost V 5 bases and J 10 bases, with 16 bases left between them. The CDR3 is 13 residues long. The specimen was peripheral blood. The sequence came from a human donor in a cohort sampled during active COVID-19. This chain joins TRBV5-1 and TRBJ2-1; no reliable D call. The CDR3 is CASRVVPAREQFF. CDR3 DNA sequence: TGCGCCAGCAGGGTAGTCCCCGCCCGCGAGCAGTTCTTC. Based on the CDR3 plus reference TRBV5-1 and TRBJ2-1, the full variable domain is KAGVTQTPRYLIKTRGQQVTLSCSPISGHRSVSWYQQTPGQGLQFLFEYFSETQRNKGNFPGRFSGRQFSNSRSEMNVSTLELGDSALYLCASRVVPAREQFFGPGTRLTVL.